In its sample, the clone carrying this T cell receptor (beta chain) was seen once. TCRdb keeps only in-frame clones here, not all; method: immunoSEQ multiplex PCR. The sample shows approximately 280,000 clones, roughly 80% of them seen only once. The V end lost 2 bases, the J end lost 1 base, and 17 bases lay between the germline ends. Per germline, CDR1 SEHNR and CDR2 FQNEAQ (reference sequence). The CDR3 extends over 17 amino acids. The data belong to a study of blood T cell repertoires in COVID-19. About the research overall: T cells, B-cell-depleted T cells, or PBMCs supplied cDNA or gDNA.

This sequence was found in a middle-aged man who had been exposed to COVID-19. The chain links TRBV7-9 to TRBJ1-2; D is perhaps TRBD1 (6 bases). Sequencing used PBMCs or T cells enriched from blood (not recorded which). The CDR3 DNA reads TGTGCCAGCAGCTTATTGGGGGCACCTAAGATTAACTATGGCTACACCTTC. Translation gives CASSLLGAPKINYGYTF.